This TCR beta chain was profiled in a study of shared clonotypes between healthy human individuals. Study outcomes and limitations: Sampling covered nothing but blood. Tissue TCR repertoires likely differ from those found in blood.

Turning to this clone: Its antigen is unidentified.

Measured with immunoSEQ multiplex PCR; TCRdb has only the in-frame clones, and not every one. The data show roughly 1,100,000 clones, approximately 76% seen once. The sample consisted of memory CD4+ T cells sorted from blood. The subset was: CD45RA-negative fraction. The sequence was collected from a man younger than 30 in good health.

The CDR3 DNA reads TGTGCCAGCACCTTTCAGGGGTCCTACGAGCAGTACTTC. Its translation: CASTFQGSYEQYF. This chain connects TRBV5-8 to TRBJ2-7, with TRBD1 as a possible D gene (6 bases). The CDR3 is made up of 13 amino acids. V lost 6 bases and J 1 base, leaving 11 bases between the germline ends. Germline-derived CDR1 and CDR2 are SGHTS and YDEGEE.